This paragraph covers one TCR beta chain sequence. The antigen is unknown. This entry belongs to a study of T-cell memory formation after mild COVID-19. Turning to the study itself: TCR clusters mostly belonged to single donors. Notes on the study in general: Later expanders leaned CD4+, whereas clones that contracted between day 15 and 85 were balanced CD4/CD8. Contracting CD4+ clones sat mainly in CM and EM; CD8+ in EMRA.

Trimming took 2 bases from V and 7 from J; bases not matched to a gene: 6. Germline V gene data show CDR1 as SGHRS and CDR2 as YFSETQ. The CDR3 covers 14 residues. TCRdb ran MiXCR on the 5' RACE reads and lists one entry per CDR3 protein. Of about 350,000 distinct CDR3 sequences listed, about an eighth are singletons. The receptor was isolated from a man between 18 and 35 years old who had mild COVID-19 (a few samples of this study predate the infection). Cell type and time point are not known. The sequenced material came from PBMCs or a T cell subset sorted from them (not recorded which). V usage is TRBV5-1 and J usage is TRBJ1-2; 9 bases line up with TRBD1. As DNA, the CDR3 is TGCGCCAGCAGCTTAGGGACAGGGAAGGCTGGCTACACCTTC. This codes for CASSLGTGKAGYTF.